This T cell receptor beta chain emerged from a study of T cells in Graves' hyperthyroidism and ophthalmopathy. Study-wide results and limits: Ophthalmopathy was separated from stable hyperthyroidism by a 13 V-J model.

Researchers amplified the TCR beta CDR3 regions from RNA transcripts. Carried out on the TCR CDR3, a first-round RT-PCR used the HTBI primer set. TCRdb reanalysed the multiplex PCR reads using MiXCR and keeps one entry per CDR3 protein. The table includes 530,000 or so distinct CDR3 sequences, 17% detected once. Among ophthalmopathy patients, the Clinical Activity Score reached at least 3, the NOSPECS grade reached at least 4, and duration remained under 3 months. Thyroid ultrasound and orbital computed tomography, with clinical symptoms and serum thyroxine and TRAb, informed diagnoses. CDR3 length: 14 residues. From germline, CDR1 is SGHRS and CDR2 YFSETQ. Details on this clonotype: Antigen: not known. One end of the junction fails to match germline, which may point to a read error.

The TCR originated in a woman aged 18-30 years with Graves' ophthalmopathy. The chain links TRBV5-1 to TRBJ2-7; TRBD2 matches 12 bases. What was sequenced was blood. The CDR3 bases are TGCGTCAGCAGCTTGACTAGCGGGGGCTACGAGCAGTACTTC. Translating gives CVSSLTSGGYEQYF.